This T cell receptor beta chain stems from a study of cytomegalovirus exposure and HLA in healthy donors. Looking at the study overall: A preliminary data release comprised 80 million to 95 million unique TCRs obtained from HLA-typed donors. Study-wide results and limits: Diagnosis of cytomegalovirus status made by the classifier reportedly showed high specificity and sensitivity.

In regard to this clone: Its antigen is currently unknown.

60 Vbeta and 13 Jbeta primers were used in PCR. The data were produced by immunoSEQ multiplex PCR, yet TCRdb's version contains in-frame clones alone and is incomplete. The data hold about 180,000 clones, with 78% observed a single time. Between the trimmed V and J ends, which lost 0 bases and 8 bases, there was a span of 11 bases. Germline V gives CDR1 SGHRS, CDR2 YFSETQ. This CDR3 spans 13 amino acids. The sequencing input was PBMCs. The chain links TRBV5-1 to TRBJ1-1; D is perhaps TRBD1 (5 bases). The TCR was taken from a woman in her fifties or sixties in good health and CMV-seropositive. CDR3 loop: CASSLGQPREAFF. As DNA, the CDR3 is TGCGCCAGCAGCTTGGGACAGCCGAGAGAAGCTTTCTTT.